This is a list of T cell receptor beta chains from one sample in a study of cytomegalovirus exposure and HLA in healthy donors. Clones were sequenced by immunoSEQ multiplex PCR, and TCRdb holds only the in-frame ones, with some missing. Counted here are around 70,000 clones, 60% to 85% occurring once; the ten biggest clones make up 12%. Sample: PBMCs. These receptors originate from a man in his sixties or seventies in good health and CMV-seronegative. The CDR3 runs from the conserved cysteine through the conserved F or W. The size field is filled for only some rows; it gives once, few, many or a size class.

TRBJ2-1 TRBV5-1 few CASSLEREQFF
TRBJ2-7 TRBV5-1 - CASSREGAAYEQYF
TRBJ2-7 TRBV6-6 - CASNHKTAYEQYF
TRBJ1-3 TRBV25-1 - CASRAGQGTGNTIYF
TRBJ1-2 TRBV7-9 - CASSLLSGFYGYTF
TRBJ2-7 TRBV2 - CASSLDRIYEQYF
TRBJ1-1 TRBV28 - CASTTRGLPNTEAFF
TRBJ1-1 TRBV7-9 - CASSLEGGVPNTEAFF
TRBJ2-1 TRBV19 - CASSIQRSSYNEQFF
TRBJ2-7 TRBV28 - CASSLGSASGKYEQYF
TRBJ2-5 TRBV7-9 - CASSFAGEETQYF
TRBJ2-3 TRBV29-1 - CSVFRETTDTQYF
TRBJ2-2 TRBV10-1 few CASSLGQANTGELFF
TRBJ1-2 TRBV5-1 few CASSSWDREGTGYTF
TRBJ1-1 TRBV30 few CAVRVMNTEAFF
TRBJ2-1 TRBV10-1 - CASSELGDKQFF
TRBJ2-3 TRBV7-2 - CASSLAASASTDTQYF
TRBJ1-2 TRBV6-5 - CASSYNPGRGGYTF
TRBJ1-1 TRBV15 - CATSRGTGRAMNTEAFF
TRBJ2-4 TRBV18 - CASSPPGTGNPLAKNIQYF
TRBJ2-2 TRBV19 - CASSHRRATSTGELFF
TRBJ1-4 TRBV28 - CASASQDRVFKKLFF
TRBJ2-2 TRBV7-9 few CASSPLATGGGELFF
TRBJ2-3 TRBV7-2 many CASSLRRADTQYF
TRBJ2-7 TRBV18 - CASSPVLMRAYEQYF
TRBJ2-4 TRBV5-1 - CASSLNGAHDGKNIQYF
TRBJ2-7 TRBV5-6 - CASSLGREQYF
TRBJ1-5 TRBV18 - CASSPQGHLGNQPQHF
TRBJ2-5 TRBV12-5 - CASGVAGFEETQYF
TRBJ2-7 TRBV6-1 - CASTTTLYEQYF
TRBJ2-7 TRBV7-2 - CASKGGGGRSAEQYF
TRBJ2-1 TRBV7-2 - CASSLVRGGVDEQFF
TRBJ1-1 TRBV30 - CAWSVGDSGSNTEAFF
TRBJ2-5 TRBV14 - CASSQQSGVWETQYF
TRBJ2-5 TRBV10-1 - CASSTGTEQETQYF
TRBJ1-1 TRBV6-6 - CAIGGGYTEAFF
TRBJ2-7 TRBV5-6 - CASSFGEGDRHF